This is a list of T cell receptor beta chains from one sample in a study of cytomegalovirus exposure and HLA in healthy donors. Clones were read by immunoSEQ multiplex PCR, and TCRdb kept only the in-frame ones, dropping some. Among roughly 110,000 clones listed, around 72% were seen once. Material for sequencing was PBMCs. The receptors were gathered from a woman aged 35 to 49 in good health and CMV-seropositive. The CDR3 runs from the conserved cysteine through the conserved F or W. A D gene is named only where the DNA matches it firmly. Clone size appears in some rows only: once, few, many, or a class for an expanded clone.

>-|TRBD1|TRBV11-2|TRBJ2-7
CASSPGTAYEQYF
TGTGCCAGCAGCCCGGGGACAGCCTACGAGCAGTACTTC
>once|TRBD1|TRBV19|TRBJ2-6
CATGGLSSGANVLTF
TGTGCCACAGGGGGTCTCTCCTCTGGGGCCAACGTCCTGACTTTC
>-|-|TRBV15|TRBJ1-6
CVTSRDLQVGANSPLHF
TGTGTCACCAGCAGAGATCTACAGGTTGGGGCGAATTCACCCCTCCACTTT
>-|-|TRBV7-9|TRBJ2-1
CASSLGLAIYNEQFF
TGTGCCAGCAGCTTAGGTTTGGCCATCTACAATGAGCAGTTCTTC
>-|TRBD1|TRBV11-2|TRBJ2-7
CASSAPGQGGEQYF
TGTGCCAGCAGTGCGCCGGGACAGGGGGGCGAGCAGTACTTC
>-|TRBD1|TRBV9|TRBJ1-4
CASSPGGQGLEKLFF
TGTGCCAGCAGCCCAGGGGGACAGGGCTTGGAAAAACTGTTTTTT
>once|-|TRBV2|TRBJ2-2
CASKGGTGELFF
TGTGCCAGCAAAGGGGGCACCGGGGAGCTGTTTTTT
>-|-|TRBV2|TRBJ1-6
CASSEGGNSPLHF
TGTGCCAGCAGTGAGGGAGGAAATTCACCCCTCCACTTT
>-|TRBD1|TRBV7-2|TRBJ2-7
CASSFTGQATYEQYF
TGTGCCAGCAGCTTTACAGGACAGGCCACCTACGAGCAGTACTTC
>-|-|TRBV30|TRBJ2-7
CAWSVQGIWAEQYF
TGTGCCTGGAGTGTTCAGGGTATTTGGGCCGAGCAGTACTTC
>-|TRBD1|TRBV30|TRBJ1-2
CAWGRQGYGYTF
TGTGCCTGGGGACGACAGGGCTATGGCTACACCTTC
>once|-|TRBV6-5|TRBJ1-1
CASSYFREAFF
TGTGCCAGCAGTTATTTCAGGGAAGCTTTCTTT
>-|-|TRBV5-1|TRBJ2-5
CASSLGDRQETQYF
TGCGCCAGCAGCTTGGGAGACAGACAAGAGACCCAGTACTTC
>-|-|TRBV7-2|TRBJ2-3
CASSTRGITDTQYF
TGTGCCAGCAGCACTAGGGGGATCACAGATACGCAGTATTTT
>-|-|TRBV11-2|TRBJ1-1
CASSLRYSWNTEAFF
TGTGCCAGCAGCTTACGGTACAGTTGGAACACTGAAGCTTTCTTT
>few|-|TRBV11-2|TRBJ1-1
CASSSRQRGEAFF
TGTGCCAGCAGCTCCAGGCAGCGAGGGGAAGCTTTCTTT
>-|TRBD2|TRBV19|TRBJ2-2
CASSISGGQVGELFF
TGTGCCAGTAGTATATCGGGGGGGCAGGTCGGGGAGCTGTTTTTT
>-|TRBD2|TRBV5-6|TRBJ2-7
CASSLPSGGAISYEQYF
TGTGCCAGCAGCTTGCCTAGCGGGGGGGCGATAAGCTACGAGCAGTACTTC
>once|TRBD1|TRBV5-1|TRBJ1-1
CASSLQGDTEAFF
TGCGCCAGCAGCTTGCAGGGGGACACTGAAGCTTTCTTT
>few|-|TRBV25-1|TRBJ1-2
CASSDPDKVLYGYTF
TGTGCCAGCAGTGATCCTGACAAAGTCCTCTATGGCTACACCTTC
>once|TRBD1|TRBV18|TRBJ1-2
CASSPPGGYILGYTF
TGTGCCAGCTCCCCACCAGGGGGATACATCTTGGGCTACACCTTC
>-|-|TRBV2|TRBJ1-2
CASSLTTGNYGYTF
TGTGCCAGCAGCCTGACGACAGGAAACTATGGCTACACCTTC
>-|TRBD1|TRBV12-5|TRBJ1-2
CASGLGTGTSGYTF
TGTGCTAGTGGTTTGGGGACAGGTACTAGCGGCTACACCTTC
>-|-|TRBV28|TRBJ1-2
CASNQRYGYTF
TGTGCCAGCAATCAGAGGTATGGCTACACCTTC
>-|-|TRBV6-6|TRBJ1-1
CASSYSAGMGTEAFF
TGTGCCAGCAGTTACTCAGCGGGGATGGGAACTGAAGCTTTCTTT
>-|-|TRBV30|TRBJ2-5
CAWRDFLETQYF
TGTGCCTGGCGGGACTTTTTGGAGACCCAGTACTTC
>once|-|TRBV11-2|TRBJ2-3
CASSSPTTGVTDTQYF
TGTGCCAGCAGCTCCCCCACTACGGGGGTTACAGATACGCAGTATTTT
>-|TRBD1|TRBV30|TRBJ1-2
CAWTGQGVYGYTF
TGTGCCTGGACCGGACAGGGGGTCTATGGCTACACCTTC
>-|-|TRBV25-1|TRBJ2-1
CASRAGYNEQFF
TGTGCCAGCAGGGCAGGCTACAATGAGCAGTTCTTC
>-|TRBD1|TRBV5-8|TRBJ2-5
CASSPPGQLETQYF
TGTGCCAGCAGCCCTCCGGGACAGCTCGAGACCCAGTACTTC
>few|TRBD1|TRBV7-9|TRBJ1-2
CASSLTLPGQAGYTF
TGTGCCAGCAGCCTAACCCTCCCGGGACAGGCGGGCTACACCTTC
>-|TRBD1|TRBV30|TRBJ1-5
CAWSPTRTGPQHF
TGTGCCTGGAGTCCTACAAGGACAGGCCCCCAGCATTTT
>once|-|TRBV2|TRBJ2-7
CASNEETWNGEQYF
TGTGCCAGCAACGAAGAGACATGGAACGGCGAGCAGTACTTC
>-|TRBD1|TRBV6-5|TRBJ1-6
CASTVTDRDNSPLHF
TGTGCCAGCACCGTTACGGACAGGGATAATTCACCCCTCCACTTT
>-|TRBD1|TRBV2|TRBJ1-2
CASGFGTDSYGYTF
TGTGCCAGCGGATTCGGGACAGACTCCTATGGCTACACCTTC
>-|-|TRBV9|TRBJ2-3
CASSVVPGFTDTQYF
TGTGCCAGCAGCGTAGTCCCAGGGTTCACAGATACGCAGTATTTT
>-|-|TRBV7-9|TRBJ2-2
CASSGADSNTGELFF
TGTGCCAGCAGCGGTGCGGACAGTAACACCGGGGAGCTGTTTTTT
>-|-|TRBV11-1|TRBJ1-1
CASSLGENTEAFF
TGTGCCAGCAGCTTAGGAGAGAACACTGAAGCTTTCTTT
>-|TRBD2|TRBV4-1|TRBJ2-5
CASSRIPGLAGGEQYF
TGCGCCAGCAGCCGAATCCCGGGACTAGCGGGGGGTGAGCAGTACTTC
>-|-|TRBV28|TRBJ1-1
CASSLWGDGENTEAFF
TGTGCCAGCAGCCTTTGGGGGGACGGCGAGAACACTGAAGCTTTCTTT
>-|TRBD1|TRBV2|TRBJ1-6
CASSELPGQGVSPLHF
TGTGCCAGCAGTGAACTTCCGGGACAGGGGGTTTCACCCCTCCACTTT
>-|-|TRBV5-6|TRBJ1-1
CASSAGRPSYTEAFF
TGTGCCAGCAGCGCGGGCCGACCGTCCTACACTGAAGCTTTCTTT
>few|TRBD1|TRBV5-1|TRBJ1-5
CASSLEGGVQPQHF
TGCGCCAGCAGCTTGGAAGGGGGCGTTCAGCCCCAGCATTTT
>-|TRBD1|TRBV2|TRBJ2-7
CASSEARGQGSYEQYF
TGTGCCAGCAGTGAAGCTAGGGGACAGGGCTCCTACGAGCAGTACTTC